One and the same sample provided the 11 T cell receptor beta chains below, sequenced in a study of shared clonotypes between healthy human individuals (dated by TCRdb to the early 2020s). The protocol used for the library was the immunoSEQ multiplex PCR assay. TCRdb provides this immuneACCESS table in a form limited to in-frame rearrangements. Some clones are lacking; in checked studies, under half of them reflect an unresolved V gene, and why the rest are absent is not known. Recorded for this sample are approximately 1,500,000 clones; 98% of them occurred a single time. Of the sample, less than 0.55% is held by the ten largest clones. The source material was naive CD4+ T cells sorted from blood. The cell subset or site label corresponds to: CD45RA+ positively selected. These receptors all stem from a man in his thirties or forties in good health.

The rearrangement links TRBV25-1 to TRBJ2-1; D may match TRBD1 or TRBD2 (5 bases each). The V and J ends lost 0 bases and 12 bases respectively, with 12 bases between them. This CDR3 contains 13 residues. Germline V gene lookup returns CDR1 MGHDK and CDR2 SYGVNS. CDR3 nucleotide sequence: TGTGCCAGCAGTGAATATGGGACCGAAGGGCAGTTCTTC. Encoded protein: CASSEYGTEGQFF. Full variable domain (rest looked up from reference TRBV25-1 and TRBJ2-1): EADIYQTPRYLVIGTGKKITLECSQTMGHDKMYWYQQDPGMELHLIHYSYGVNSTEKGDLSSESTVSRIRTEHFPLTLESARPSHTSQYLCASSEYGTEGQFFGPGTRLTVL.

This clone was observed once. The chain has TRBV29-1 and TRBJ2-5, with 8 nucleotides matching TRBD2. V lost 7 bases, J lost 5 bases, and 15 bases stayed unmatched. Germline CDR1 reads SQVTM; CDR2 reads ANQGSEA. This CDR3 is 15 amino acids long. The CDR3 here is CSGPAGAGLGETQYF. CDR3 sequence (DNA): TGCAGCGGCCCAGCGGGAGCGGGCTTGGGGGAGACCCAGTACTTC.

The chain is built from TRBV28 and TRBJ2-2, with D unclear. Germline CDR1 MDHEN, CDR2 SYDVKM. V lost 7 bases to trimming and J lost 6 bases, with 9 bases between them. The CDR3 consists of 12 residues. The CDR3 DNA reads TGTGCCAGCACCACGACCCCCGGGGAGCTGTTTTTT. Protein product: CASTTTPGELFF.

The chain is built from TRBV5-1 and TRBJ2-1, with 16 nucleotides matching TRBD2. The CDR3 extends over 20 amino acids. Looked up from germline, CDR1 is SGHRS and CDR2 is YFSETQ. V lost 2 bases, J lost 2 bases, and 10 bases stayed unmatched. The CDR3 sequence is CASSFPTGTSGRAAYNEQFF. For the CDR3, the DNA is TGCGCCAGCAGCTTCCCAACCGGGACTAGCGGGAGGGCTGCCTACAATGAGCAGTTCTTC.

The chain combines TRBV4-3 with TRBJ2-7, with 7 bases that match TRBD2. The germline gives CDR1 LGHNA, CDR2 YSLEER. Trimming took 7 bases from V and 3 from J; bases not matched to a gene: 6. The CDR3 contains 13 residues. CDR3 region: CASKKRDCYEQYF. The CDR3 DNA reads TGCGCCAGCAAGAAGCGGGATTGCTACGAGCAGTACTTC.

CDR3 sequence (DNA): TGTGCCAGCTCACGGGACAGAATTAACACTGAAGCTTTCTTT. Its protein is CASSRDRINTEAFF. This chain connects TRBV18 to TRBJ1-1; 7 nucleotides align to TRBD1. Germline V CDR1 and CDR2: KGHSH, LQKENI. The CDR3 totals 14 residues. Unmatched junction bases numbered 4, after V lost 4 bases and J lost 2 bases.

This clone was seen once. Different DNA sequences within this sample yield the same CDR3. This chain's CDR3 is CASSLVGGNEQFF. The CDR3 DNA reads as TGTGCCAGCAGCCTAGTCGGCGGGAATGAGCAGTTCTTC. The chain is built from TRBV7-9 and TRBJ2-1; a possible D gene is TRBD2 (5 bases). V gave up 5 bases and J gave up 7 bases, with 12 bases separating them. This CDR3 contains 13 residues. The germline V gene encodes CDR1 SEHNR and CDR2 FQNEAQ (reference sequence).

The V gene is TRBV15, the J gene TRBJ2-7; no clear D. The CDR3 spans 11 residues. Trimming took 5 bases from V and 6 from J, leaving 8 bases between them. CDR1 LNHNV and CDR2 YYDKDF come from the germline V gene (reference sequence). Here the CDR3 DNA reads TGTGCCACCAGCCACGGTGGCGAGCAGTACTTC. Protein: CATSHGGEQYF.

This sequence joins TRBV30 and TRBJ2-1; TRBD1 agrees at 11 bases. V lost 3 bases and J lost 6; bases outside the gene matches: 10. There are 16 residues in the CDR3. Germline V gene data show CDR1 as GTSNPN and CDR2 as SVGIG (reference sequence). The CDR3 here is CAWSASGTGGINEQFF. In nucleotides, the CDR3 is TGTGCCTGGAGCGCCTCCGGGACAGGGGGAATCAATGAGCAGTTCTTC.

This clone has a single count. This chain uses TRBV7-9 with TRBJ2-3; 10 bases map to TRBD2. CDR1 and CDR2 from the germline V gene are SEHNR and FQNEAQ (reference sequence). The V segment lost 4 bases and the J segment 7 bases; nucleotides outside the gene matches: 8. The CDR3 has 15 residues. The CDR3 sequence is CASSSSGRELNTQYF. The CDR3 nucleotides are TGTGCCAGCAGCTCTAGCGGGAGAGAACTTAATACGCAGTATTTT.

The rearrangement joins TRBV7-2 to TRBJ2-3; 12 bases align to TRBD2. Germline values: CDR1 SGHTA, CDR2 FQGNSA. Germline trimming cut 0 bases from V and 2 bases from J; bases unmatched to any gene: 3. This CDR3 region has 17 residues. The CDR3 nucleotides read TGTGCCAGCAGCTTAGCGGGGACTAGCGGGTACACAGATACGCAGTATTTT. Translating gives CASSLAGTSGYTDTQYF.